This paragraph reports one T cell receptor (beta chain). The antigen it binds to is not known. The record has no base qualities; no much larger clone is one base away. Using the deep immunoSEQ assay, multiplex PCR amplified TCR CDR3 regions from genomic DNA. Extracted genomic DNA from each cell subset was distributed evenly across all wells of several immunoSEQ 96-well plates, and each plate was treated as a replicate. For unsorted PBMC, roughly 330 ng genomic DNA, equal to 25,000 to 35,000 T cell genomes, was loaded into each replicate PCR. Ten immunoSEQ deep assay plates were used to sequence the unsorted PBMC genomic DNA. The purified libraries were quantified using a Qubit 3.0 fluorometer, sized with a Bioanalyzer 2100, and then quantified again using the KAPA Library Quantification kit. A separate single-read 150-cycle Illumina NextSeq 550 flow cell was used to sequence each immunoSEQ 96-well plate. The study's processing was this. Because the immunoSEQ output held only junctional sequences and lacked quality scores, the filtering could not match the filtering applied to full-length reads. To assign V/J genes and CDR3, sequences were annotated against IMGT germline references using PyIR, a Python wrapper for IgBLAST v1.9. Any read was removed if the V/J assignment was weak (E-value above 1e-6), the CDR3 was missing, or the read contained stop codons, out-of-frame junctions, or ambiguous translated residues. V3J clonotypes were defined as sequences sharing the same inferred V gene, J gene, and CDR3 amino acid sequence. The percentage overlap between two repertoires was calculated by dividing the number of shared unique clonotypes by the size of the smaller repertoire. Richness of each repertoire was evaluated using RTK rarefaction, the Chao1 estimator, and Recon v2.1 estimates of unobserved clonotypes. TCRdb stores this immuneACCESS table with in-frame sequences only. Part of the clones is absent; in the studies checked, under half of the shortfall reflects unresolved V genes, and no reason is known for the rest. D and trimming come from the DNA, and the V and J calls and clone size come from that table. Counted in this sample were about half a million clones; roughly 77% of them appeared once. The ten largest make up roughly an eighth of the sample.

From cysteine to phenylalanine, the CDR3 is 15 amino acids long. This entry keeps only the CDR3 DNA: 45 bases, framed from base 1. V is shortened by 0 bases, J by 6 bases, and the region joining them spans 15 bases. The donors were healthy, HIV-negative adults who had no recently reported acute infections or vaccinations. Every donor was a Caucasian adult living in Nashville, Tennessee, USA. For unsorted samples, tens of millions of PBMCs were counted, and genomic DNA was extracted using the QIAamp DNA Blood Mini kit. Blood was collected by leukapheresis, and PBMCs were isolated by Ficoll-Histopaque density gradient centrifugation and then cryopreserved in liquid nitrogen vapor phase. The data stem from a study of shared clonotypes between healthy human individuals (dated by TCRdb to 2018 to 2021). In terms of the full investigation: A couple of women and three men aged 18 to 49 years were included in the cohort. The study deeply sequenced blood TCR repertoires of roughly five healthy adults to estimate repertoire size and the extent of clonotype sharing between individuals. To increase sequencing depth and limit assay-specific biases, TCR repertoire library preparation and sequencing were carried out by different laboratories using diverse techniques. Per donor, leukapheresis produced somewhere between about 0.94 and 8.9 billion PBMCs. What the work shows at the level of the full study, not this receptor alone: Pairwise subsampling led to the expectation that sequencing depth would affect the degree of clonotype sharing among donors. Because the study included a small number of donors, the genetic and exposure-history diversity represented was limited. Sampling was restricted to blood, and TCR repertoires in tissue are likely to differ from TCR repertoires in blood.

Sequenced material: PBMCs. This clonotype was obtained from a woman aged 40-49 years in good health. Some clones in this sample may be carry-over from other donors' samples. Here the chain combines TRBV23-1 and TRBJ2-7; matching of 6 bases hints at TRBD1 as the D gene. TRBV23-1 is treated as an ORF (open reading frame) with a function not yet certain. The nucleotides are TGCGCCAGCAGTCAATCGCTCCACAGGGTGGGCGAGCAGTACTTC. It translates to CASSQSLHRVGEQYF.